This entry lists 27 T cell receptor beta chains sequenced from one sample in a study of blood T cell repertoires in COVID-19. Generated by immunoSEQ multiplex PCR, the TCRdb table keeps only in-frame clones and is missing some. Of around 380,000 clones in the sample, around 87% were seen once. Sequencing was done on a sample of PBMCs or T cells enriched from blood (not recorded which). These receptors originate from a man aged 25 to 45 who had recovered from COVID-19.

The chain employs TRBV18 and TRBJ1-3; TRBD1 is a possible D gene (5 bases). Germline loops: CDR1 KGHSH, CDR2 LQKENI. The CDR3 spans 12 residues. Trimming stripped 6 bases from V and 13 bases from J, with 16 bases between. CDR3 protein: CASSPIPGVIYF. In DNA form, the CDR3 reads TGTGCCAGCTCTCCAATTCCGGGGGTTATATATTTT.

This chain connects TRBV2 to TRBJ2-5; TRBD2 agrees at 11 bases. The ends lost 4 bases at V and 4 bases at J; junction bases unmatched: 5. CDR1 is SNHLY, CDR2 FYNNEI, per germline. The CDR3 is made up of 15 amino acids. DNA for the CDR3: TGTGCCAGCAGTGTTAGCGGGGGGGCGAGAGAGACCCAGTACTTC. It yields the protein CASSVSGGARETQYF.

In this sample, this clone turned up a few times. The genes are TRBV7-3 and TRBJ1-3; D is uncertain. There are 15 residues in the CDR3. Germline V gene data show CDR1 as SGHTA and CDR2 as FQGTGA. With 0 bases removed from V and 0 bases from J, the gap between germline ends came to 6 bases. This CDR3 is CASSLTAVSGNTIYF. DNA for the CDR3: TGTGCCAGCAGCTTAACGGCGGTCTCTGGAAACACCATATATTTT.

J is TRBJ1-2 and V is TRBV11-2; no clear D gene. With 4 bases removed from V and 6 bases from J, the gap between germline ends came to 12 bases. This CDR3 has 13 residues. Germline CDR1 reads SGHAT; CDR2 reads FQNNGV. The CDR3 DNA reads TGTGCCAGCAGCTCCCAAACGGGGAATGGCTACACCTTC. It encodes CASSSQTGNGYTF.

The chain links TRBV21-1 to TRBJ1-2; TRBD1 is the table's D call and was not checked against the DNA. TRBV21-1 is assigned pseudogene status. The CDR3 is 12 amino acids. The CDR3 reads CASRGSYYGYTF. The CDR3 nucleotides are TGTGCCAGCAGGGGCAGCTACTATGGCTACACCTTC.

V and J are TRBV7-8 and TRBJ1-4; maybe TRBD1 (5 bases). CDR1 is SGHVS and CDR2 is FQNEAQ in the germline V gene. CDR3 length equals 14 residues. Trimming pared 4 bases from V and 6 bases from J, leaving 12 bases between. In nucleotides, the CDR3 is TGTGCCAGCAGCTCACCGACAGAAGATGAAAAACTGTTTTTT. Translation gives CASSSPTEDEKLFF.

The J gene is TRBJ2-2, the V gene TRBV18; TRBD1 aligns across 8 bases. V gave up 2 bases and J gave up 0 bases; unmatched junction bases: 2. Germline V gene data show CDR1 as KGHSH and CDR2 as LQKENI. The length of the CDR3 is 16 residues. The CDR3 sequence is CASSPNRGANTGELFF. For the CDR3, the DNA is TGTGCCAGCTCACCAAACAGGGGGGCGAACACCGGGGAGCTGTTTTTT.

V is TRBV29-1 and J is TRBJ1-1, with D possibly matching TRBD1 (6 bases). CDR1 is SQVTM, CDR2 ANQGSEA, per germline. Trimming left V 7 bases short and J 1 base short, with 13 bases between. The CDR3 sequence is 13 residues long. The CDR3 DNA reads TGCAGCGAGAAGACAGGACAGAACACTGAAGCTTTCTTT. It translates to CSEKTGQNTEAFF.

The chain employs TRBV27 and TRBJ1-1; weak D call: TRBD1 (5 bases). Per the germline V gene, CDR1 is MNHEY and CDR2 is SMNVEV (reference sequence). The V end lost 5 bases, the J end lost 11 bases, and 18 bases lay between the germline ends. CDR3 length: 13 amino acids. The CDR3 loop reads CASSTQGGRMAFF. The CDR3 coding sequence is TGTGCCAGCAGTACCCAGGGAGGTAGGATGGCTTTCTTT.

The CDR3 loop is CSVGNTGGGTEAFF. DNA for the CDR3: TGCAGCGTTGGAAATACAGGGGGCGGCACTGAAGCTTTCTTT. The V call is TRBV29-1, the J call TRBJ1-1, with 9 bases matching TRBD1. CDR3 length equals 14 residues. The V and J ends lost 4 bases and 4 bases, in that order; junction bases with no gene match: 7. The germline gives CDR1 SQVTM, CDR2 ANQGSEA.

This rearrangement joins TRBV4-1 to TRBJ2-7; no reliable D call. The V gene's germline CDR1 is MGHRA and CDR2 YSYEKL. V dropped 2 bases and J dropped 7 bases, with 15 bases sitting between them. The CDR3 spans 14 residues. The CDR3 reads CASSQMQASLEQYF. CDR3 DNA sequence: TGCGCCAGCAGCCAAATGCAGGCCTCACTGGAGCAGTACTTC.

The rearrangement links TRBV6-6 to TRBJ1-2; 11 bases are a match to TRBD1. The CDR3 loop spans 15 amino acids. Germline CDR1 is MNHNY and CDR2 is SVGAGI (reference sequence). V was pared by 4 bases and J by 7 bases, with 8 bases of the junction left unmatched. The DNA of the CDR3 is TGTGCCAGCAGTTTTCTGGACAGGGGGCGAAGTGGCTACACCTTC. This codes for CASSFLDRGRSGYTF.

The chain uses TRBV20-1 and TRBJ2-1; 7 bases fit TRBD1. CDR1 DFQATT and CDR2 SNEGSKA come from the germline V gene (reference sequence). With 7 bases clipped from V and 9 bases from J, the junction kept 6 bases outside the gene matches. This CDR3 is built from 11 residues. The CDR3 DNA reads as TGCAGTGTCGCACAGGGGTCTGAGCAGTTCTTC. Its protein is CSVAQGSEQFF.

The chain employs TRBV4-1 and TRBJ1-1, with unresolved D. Germline loops: CDR1 MGHRA, CDR2 YSYEKL. V shed 2 bases and J shed 1 base, with 5 bases lying between them. This CDR3 contains 13 residues. CDR3 sequence: CASSQYRNTEAFF. The CDR3 DNA reads TGCGCCAGCAGCCAATATCGGAACACTGAAGCTTTCTTT.

The chain employs TRBV12-3 or TRBV12-4 and TRBJ1-6, with D uncertain. With 7 bases removed from V and 9 bases from J, the gap between germline ends came to 13 bases. The CDR3 has 13 residues. CDR3 sequence (DNA): TGTGCCAGCAAACACTCGACGGGTTCACCCCTCCACTTT. It translates to CASKHSTGSPLHF.

This chain uses TRBV3-1 (or the pseudogene TRBV3-2) with TRBJ2-3; 11 nucleotides line up with TRBD2. Germline CDR1 and CDR2: LGHDT and YNNKEL (reference sequence). V shed 1 base and J 11 bases; nucleotides not matched to a gene: 11. The CDR3 totals 16 residues. The DNA of the CDR3 is TGTGCCAGCAGCCAAGGAACTAGCGGGGGACCCTGGGGGCAGTATTTT. As protein: CASSQGTSGGPWGQYF.

The sample holds many counts of this clone. V is TRBV5-8 and J is TRBJ2-3; TRBD1 matches 7 bases. Trimming at V came to 4 bases and at J to 6 bases, leaving 11 bases not matched to a gene. There are 15 residues in the CDR3. Germline lookup yields CDR1 SGHTS and CDR2 YDEGEE. The DNA for the CDR3 is TGTGCCAGCAGCCCGTACAGGGGCGAGGACGATACGCAGTATTTT. Residues: CASSPYRGEDDTQYF.

This clone appeared once. The rearrangement links TRBV4-1 to TRBJ1-1; D ambiguous. V was clipped by 3 bases and J by 1 base, with 3 bases between them. The CDR3 extends over 12 amino acids. Per the germline V gene, CDR1 is MGHRA and CDR2 is YSYEKL. CDR3 residues: CASSHRNTEAFF. The CDR3 coding sequence is TGCGCCAGCAGCCATCGGAACACTGAAGCTTTCTTT.

The rearrangement links TRBV4-1 to TRBJ2-2; 10 nucleotides align to TRBD2. This CDR3 spans 15 amino acids. Germline values: CDR1 MGHRA, CDR2 YSYEKL. V gave up 5 bases and J gave up 1 base; unmatched junction bases: 1. CDR3 bases: TGCGCCAGCAGCTCTAGCGGGGGGAACACCGGGGAGCTGTTTTTT. Residues: CASSSSGGNTGELFF.

This chain joins TRBV7-3 and TRBJ1-1; no clear D. This CDR3 spans 14 amino acids. V was clipped by 5 bases and J by 3 bases, with 13 bases between them. Germline V gene lookup returns CDR1 SGHTA and CDR2 FQGTGA. The CDR3 sequence is CASSEGGPDTEAFF. The CDR3 coding sequence is TGTGCCAGCAGCGAGGGAGGGCCGGACACTGAAGCTTTCTTT.

The chain couples TRBV7-2 to TRBJ2-3; 10 bases map to TRBD1. After removal of 5 bases from V and 4 bases from J, the junction contained 12 bases not matched to a gene. This CDR3 comprises 17 residues. The germline V gene has CDR1 SGHTA and CDR2 FQGNSA. The CDR3 DNA follows: TGTGCCAGCAGCGCCCCGGGACAGGGGATTCGTGCAGATACGCAGTATTTT. It codes for CASSAPGQGIRADTQYF. Based on the CDR3 plus reference TRBV7-2 and TRBJ2-3, the full variable domain is GAGVSQSPSNKVTEKGKDVELRCDPISGHTALYWYRQSLGQGLEFLIYFQGNSAPDKSGLPSDRFSAERTGGSVSTLTIQRTQQEDSAVYLCASSAPGQGIRADTQYFGPGTRLTVL.

Only a few counts were recorded for this clone. CDR3 in DNA: TGTGCCAGCAGCGCAAATAGCAATCAGCCCCAGCATTTT. Amino acid sequence: CASSANSNQPQHF. The chain employs TRBV9 and TRBJ1-5, with D unclear. Germline CDR1 reads SGDLS; CDR2 reads YYNGEE. CDR3 length: 13 amino acids. The ends were cut back, 3 bases at V and 0 bases at J, with 4 bases in the middle.

This clone has just one count. This chain links TRBV19 with TRBJ1-5, with unresolved D. The CDR3 is made up of 15 amino acids. The germline V gene has CDR1 LNHDA and CDR2 SQIVND (reference sequence). The V gene lost 1 base and the J gene lost 3 bases, with 10 bases spanning the gap. CDR3 DNA: TGTGCCAGTAGTATAGGAGGCAGTGACAATCAGCCCCAGCATTTT. This sequence encodes CASSIGGSDNQPQHF. The variable domain in full, with the rest retrieved from reference TRBV19 and TRBJ1-5, is DGGITQSPKYLFRKEGQNVTLSCEQNLNHDAMYWYRQDPGQGLRLIYYSQIVNDFQKGDIAEGYSVSREKKESFPLTVTSAQKNPTAFYLCASSIGGSDNQPQHFGDGTRLSIL.

The rearrangement joins TRBV19 to TRBJ1-1; no reliable D call. Germline CDR1 and CDR2: LNHDA and SQIVND (reference sequence). CDR3 length: 15 residues. The germline V and J ends were trimmed by 3 bases and 0 bases, with 11 bases remaining between them. CDR3 bases: TGTGCCAGTAGTATGGGCGATTTTTTGAACACTGAAGCTTTCTTT. Its translation: CASSMGDFLNTEAFF.

The table lists this clone with a count of one. This rearrangement joins TRBV5-4 to TRBJ2-7; 9 bases are shared with TRBD1. The CDR3 spans 15 residues. V lost 3 bases, J lost 5 bases, and 9 bases stayed unmatched. Germline assignment: CDR1 SGHNT and CDR2 YYREEE (reference sequence). The CDR3 reads CASSSGTGRTNEQYF. In DNA, the CDR3 is TGTGCCAGCAGCTCAGGGACAGGGAGGACGAACGAGCAGTACTTC.

The V gene is TRBV2, the J gene TRBJ2-1; no firm D call. V lost 5 bases to trimming and J lost 0 bases, with 11 bases between them. In germline, CDR1 is SNHLY, CDR2 FYNNEI. CDR3 length: 15 amino acids. CDR3 nucleotide sequence: TGTGCCAGCAGTACAACAGAAAGCTCCTACAATGAGCAGTTCTTC. It encodes CASSTTESSYNEQFF.

The chain uses TRBV19 and TRBJ2-3, with D maybe TRBD1 (6 bases). Germline CDR1 and CDR2: LNHDA and SQIVND (reference sequence). This CDR3 comprises 16 residues. V shed 3 bases and J shed 5 bases, with 18 bases lying between them. The CDR3 loop reads CASSMGITRGIDTQYF. The CDR3 bases are TGTGCCAGTAGTATGGGGATAACAAGGGGGATAGATACGCAGTATTTT.